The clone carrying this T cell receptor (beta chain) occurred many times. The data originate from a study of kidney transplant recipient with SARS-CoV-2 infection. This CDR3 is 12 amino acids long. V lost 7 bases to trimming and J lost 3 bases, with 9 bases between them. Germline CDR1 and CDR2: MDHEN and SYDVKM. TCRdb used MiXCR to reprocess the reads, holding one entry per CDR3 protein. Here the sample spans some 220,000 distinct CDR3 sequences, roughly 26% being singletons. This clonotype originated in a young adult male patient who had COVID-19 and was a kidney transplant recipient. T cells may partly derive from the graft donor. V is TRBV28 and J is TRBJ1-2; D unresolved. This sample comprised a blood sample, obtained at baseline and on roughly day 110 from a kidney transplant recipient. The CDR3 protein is CASNEPDYGYTF. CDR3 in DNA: TGTGCCAGCAACGAGCCGGACTATGGCTACACCTTC.